These 20 T cell receptor beta chains were sequenced from one sample in a study of control samples from healthy donors and cancer patients (TCRdb year 2020). The library was prepared using the immunoSEQ multiplex PCR assay. Drawn from immuneACCESS, this table holds only the in-frame rearrangements with V and J called that TCRdb kept. Clones are partly lost; checked studies trace under half to an unresolved V gene and leave the rest unexplained. This sample has about 92,000 clones in its table, and roughly 82% of those were observed once. Roughly 9.8% of the sample goes to the ten largest clones. Sequencing used blood. These receptors all stem from a woman in her sixties in good health.

This clone was seen just once. V gene TRBV7-6 combines with J gene TRBJ1-3; unclear D gene. Trimming left V 2 bases short and J 0 bases short, with 8 bases between. Germline assignment: CDR1 SGHVS and CDR2 FNYEAQ. The CDR3 covers 15 residues. CDR3 sequence reads: CASSLNTNSGNTIYF. In DNA, the CDR3 is TGTGCCAGCAGCTTAAACACCAACTCTGGAAACACCATATATTTT.

The chain has TRBV28 and TRBJ1-3; D unclear. V lost 1 base, J lost 3 bases, and 10 bases lay in between. Germline CDR1 and CDR2: MDHEN and SYDVKM. This CDR3 is 15 amino acids long. CDR3 sequence (DNA): TGTGCCAGCAGTTTATACGGGGTCGATGGAAACACCATATATTTT. Encoded protein: CASSLYGVDGNTIYF.

About this clone itself: A junction boundary mismatches the germline segment, possibly from a read error. V usage is TRBV7-7 and J usage is TRBJ2-5; 12 positions agree with TRBD2. CDR1 and CDR2 from the germline V gene are SSHAT and FNYEAQ (reference sequence). The CDR3 is 16 residues long. The CDR3 sequence is CASSRLAGAFQETQYF. The CDR3 DNA reads as TGTGCTAGCAGCCGACTAGCGGGAGCGTTCCAAGAGACCCAGTACTTC.

This chain connects TRBV27 to TRBJ1-5; no reliable D call. Germline CDR1 MNHEY, CDR2 SMNVEV (reference sequence). V lost 5 bases to trimming and J lost 0 bases, with 11 bases between them. The CDR3 loop spans 15 amino acids. CDR3 region: CASSRLSYSNQPQHF. Written as DNA, the CDR3 is TGTGCCAGCAGTCGACTGAGTTATAGCAATCAGCCCCAGCATTTT.

The V call is TRBV18, the J call TRBJ2-7; 9 positions match TRBD1. CDR3 length equals 15 residues. The J segment lost 3 bases and the V segment lost 4 bases, leaving 7 bases of the junction unmatched. Looked up from germline, CDR1 is KGHSH and CDR2 is LQKENI. CDR3 region: CASSHPGTGHYEQYF. The CDR3 region has the DNA TGTGCCAGCTCACACCCCGGGACAGGGCACTACGAGCAGTACTTC. The full variable domain, with the rest looked up from reference TRBV18 and TRBJ2-7, is NAGVMQNPRHLVRRRGQEARLRCSPMKGHSHVYWYRQLPEEGLKFMVYLQKENIIDESGMPKERFSAEFPKEGPSILRIQQVVRGDSAAYFCASSHPGTGHYEQYFGPGTRLTVT.

The CDR3 is CASSFADTQYF. The CDR3 DNA reads as TGCGCCAGCAGCTTCGCAGATACGCAGTATTTT. The chain carries TRBV5-1 and TRBJ2-3; unclear D gene. The germline V gene has CDR1 SGHRS and CDR2 YFSETQ. The CDR3 length is 11 residues. Trimming removed 2 bases at V and 4 bases at J, with 2 bases between.

The genes are TRBV28 and TRBJ2-7, with 7 positions matching TRBD1. V dropped 6 bases and J dropped 2; count of bases not matched to a gene: 7. Looked up from germline, CDR1 is MDHEN and CDR2 is SYDVKM. This CDR3 is 14 amino acids long. This CDR3 is CASRSGTAAYEQYF. The CDR3 nucleotides are TGTGCCAGCAGGTCCGGGACAGCCGCCTACGAGCAGTACTTC.

The chain has TRBV28 and TRBJ1-2; D might be TRBD1 (5 bases). Germline CDR1 MDHEN, CDR2 SYDVKM. Between the trimmed V and J ends, which lost 8 bases and 4 bases, there was a span of 14 bases. The CDR3 contains 13 residues. In DNA, the CDR3 is TGTGCCAGCGTCCGGGACCGCGCCTATGGCTACACCTTC. This codes for CASVRDRAYGYTF.

The chain links TRBV21-1 to TRBJ2-5; whether TRBD1, the table's D call, matches the DNA was not checked. TRBV21-1 is a listed pseudogene. This CDR3 is 15 amino acids long. The CDR3 here is CASPFTGTLQETQYF. DNA of the CDR3: TGTGCCAGTCCGTTCACCGGGACACTTCAAGAGACCCAGTACTTC.

Worth noting for this clone: Compared with germline, one end of the junction differs, possibly owing to a read error. V is TRBV6-5 and J is TRBJ1-1; perhaps TRBD1 as D (5 bases). The CDR3 runs 13 residues. Germline V gene sequence: CDR1 MNHEY, CDR2 SVGAGI. The CDR3 sequence is CVSRQGLNTEAFF. As DNA, the CDR3 is TGTGTCAGCCGGCAGGGACTGAACACTGAAGCTTTCTTT.

The chain carries TRBV7-6 and TRBJ2-7, with D perhaps TRBD2 (5 bases). The germline V gene has CDR1 SGHVS and CDR2 FNYEAQ. This CDR3 contains 14 residues. The V gene lost 8 bases and the J gene lost 0 bases, with 14 bases spanning the gap. The CDR3 bases are TGTGCCAGCGTAAGAGGGCTTAGCTCCTACGAGCAGTACTTC. Amino acid sequence: CASVRGLSSYEQYF. Full variable domain (missing parts from reference TRBV7-6 and TRBJ2-7): GAGVSQSPRYKVTKRGQDVALRCDPISGHVSLYWYRQALGQGPEFLTYFNYEAQQDKSGLPNDRFSAERPEGSISTLTIQRTEQRDSAMYRCASVRGLSSYEQYFGPGTRLTVT.

This chain connects TRBV5-4 to TRBJ2-2; D ambiguous. Per germline, CDR1 SGHNT and CDR2 YYREEE (reference sequence). This CDR3 region has 15 residues. The V end was cut by 0 bases, the J end by 0 bases, with 6 bases between. The CDR3 spells CASSLGATNTGELFF. DNA for the CDR3: TGTGCCAGCAGCTTGGGGGCCACGAACACCGGGGAGCTGTTTTTT.

This sequence joins TRBV23-1 and TRBJ1-1; D gene unclear. TRBV23-1 has ORF status, its function being uncertain. The CDR3 length is 13 residues. V was shortened by 1 base and J by 5 bases, with 8 bases between the two germline ends. The CDR3 loop is CASSQFRATEAFF. The DNA for the CDR3 is TGCGCCAGCAGTCAATTTAGGGCGACTGAAGCTTTCTTT.

In its sample, this clone was seen a few times. The gene calls are TRBV6-6 and TRBJ2-5; a possible D gene is TRBD1 (5 bases). Trimming stripped 7 bases from V and 3 bases from J, with 18 bases between. This CDR3 is 15 amino acids long. CDR1 and CDR2 from the germline V gene are MNHNY and SVGAGI (reference sequence). The CDR3: CASIPQRGSKETQYF. CDR3 nucleotides: TGTGCCAGCATCCCCCAAAGGGGCAGTAAAGAGACCCAGTACTTC.

CDR3 DNA sequence: TGCGCCAGCAGCTTGAACGCCGAGAATCAGCCCCAGCATTTT. Its translation: CASSLNAENQPQHF. The rearrangement joins TRBV5-1 to TRBJ1-5; D is unclear. The CDR3 loop spans 14 amino acids. V lost 1 base and J 4 bases, leaving 9 bases between the germline ends. Germline V lookup: CDR1 SGHRS, CDR2 YFSETQ.

The genes are TRBV7-2 and TRBJ2-1; no clear D gene. With 4 bases removed from V and 9 bases from J, the gap between germline ends came to 10 bases. The CDR3 runs to 12 residues. The germline gives CDR1 SGHTA, CDR2 FQGNSA. DNA for the CDR3: TGTGCCAGCAGCTCTTGGTCGGTTGAGCAGTTCTTC. Protein: CASSSWSVEQFF. The full variable domain, with the rest looked up from reference TRBV7-2 and TRBJ2-1, is GAGVSQSPSNKVTEKGKDVELRCDPISGHTALYWYRQSLGQGLEFLIYFQGNSAPDKSGLPSDRFSAERTGGSVSTLTIQRTQQEDSAVYLCASSSWSVEQFFGPGTRLTVL.

This clone showed up many times. The CDR3 sequence is CASSFMTGSGYTF. CDR3 nucleotides: TGTGCCAGCAGTTTTATGACCGGGAGTGGCTACACCTTC. The V call is TRBV27, the J call TRBJ1-2; D not resolved. The V end lost 3 bases, the J end lost 7 bases, and 12 bases lay between the germline ends. The CDR3 has 13 amino acids. Germline loops: CDR1 MNHEY, CDR2 SMNVEV (reference sequence).

V and J are TRBV20-1 and TRBJ1-6; 8 nucleotides align to TRBD1. Germline-derived CDR1 and CDR2 are DFQATT and SNEGSKA (reference sequence). This CDR3 spans 15 amino acids. V trimming: 3 bases; J trimming: 10 bases; junction bases outside the gene matches: 11. CDR3 sequence reads: CSASRTGTGWSPLHF. CDR3 DNA sequence: TGCAGTGCTAGTCGAACCGGGACAGGTTGGTCACCCCTCCACTTT.

As DNA, the CDR3 is TGTGCCAGCAGAGGACAGGTAGAAGCTTTCTTT. Protein product: CASRGQVEAFF. The chain links TRBV6-5 to TRBJ1-1, with TRBD1 identical over 7 bases. The CDR3 length is 11 residues. In germline, CDR1 is MNHEY, CDR2 SVGAGI. Losses at the gene ends were 6 bases for V and 8 bases for J; bases not matched to a gene: 3.

V is TRBV18 and J is TRBJ2-7; maybe TRBD2 (6 bases). Trimming left V 6 bases short and J 0 bases short, with 15 bases between. The CDR3 is 15 amino acids. Per the germline V gene, CDR1 is KGHSH and CDR2 is LQKENI. This CDR3 is CASSWRESLSYEQYF. For the CDR3, the DNA is TGTGCCAGCTCCTGGAGGGAGTCCCTCTCCTACGAGCAGTACTTC.